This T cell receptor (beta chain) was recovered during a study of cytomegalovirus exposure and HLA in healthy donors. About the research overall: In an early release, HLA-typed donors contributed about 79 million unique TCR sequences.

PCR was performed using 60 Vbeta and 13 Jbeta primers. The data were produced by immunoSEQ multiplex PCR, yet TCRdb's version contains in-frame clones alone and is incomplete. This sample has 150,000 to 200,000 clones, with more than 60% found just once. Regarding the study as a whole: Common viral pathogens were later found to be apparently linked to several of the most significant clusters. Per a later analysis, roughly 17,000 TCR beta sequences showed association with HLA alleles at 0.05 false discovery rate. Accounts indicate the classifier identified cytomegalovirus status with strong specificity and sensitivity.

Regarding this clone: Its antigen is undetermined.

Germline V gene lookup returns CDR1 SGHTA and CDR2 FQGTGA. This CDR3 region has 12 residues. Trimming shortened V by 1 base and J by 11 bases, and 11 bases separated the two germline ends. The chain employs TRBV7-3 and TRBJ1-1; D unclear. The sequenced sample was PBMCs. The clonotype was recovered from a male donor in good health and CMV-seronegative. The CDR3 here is CASSLIRGEAFF. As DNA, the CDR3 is TGTGCCAGCAGCTTAATTCGGGGTGAGGCTTTCTTT.